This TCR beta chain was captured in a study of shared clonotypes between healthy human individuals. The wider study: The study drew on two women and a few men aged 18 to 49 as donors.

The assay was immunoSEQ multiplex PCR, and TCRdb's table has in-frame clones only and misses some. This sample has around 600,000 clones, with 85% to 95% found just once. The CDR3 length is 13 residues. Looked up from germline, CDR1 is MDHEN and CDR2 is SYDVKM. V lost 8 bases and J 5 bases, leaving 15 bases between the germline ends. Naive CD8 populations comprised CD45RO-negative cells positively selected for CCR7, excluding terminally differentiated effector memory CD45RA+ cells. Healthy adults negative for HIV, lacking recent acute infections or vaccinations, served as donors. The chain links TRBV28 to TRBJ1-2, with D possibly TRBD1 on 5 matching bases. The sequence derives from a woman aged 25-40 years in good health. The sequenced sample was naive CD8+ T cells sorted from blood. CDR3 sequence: CASVHGTGYGYTF. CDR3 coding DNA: TGTGCCAGCGTCCATGGGACGGGATATGGCTACACCTTC.